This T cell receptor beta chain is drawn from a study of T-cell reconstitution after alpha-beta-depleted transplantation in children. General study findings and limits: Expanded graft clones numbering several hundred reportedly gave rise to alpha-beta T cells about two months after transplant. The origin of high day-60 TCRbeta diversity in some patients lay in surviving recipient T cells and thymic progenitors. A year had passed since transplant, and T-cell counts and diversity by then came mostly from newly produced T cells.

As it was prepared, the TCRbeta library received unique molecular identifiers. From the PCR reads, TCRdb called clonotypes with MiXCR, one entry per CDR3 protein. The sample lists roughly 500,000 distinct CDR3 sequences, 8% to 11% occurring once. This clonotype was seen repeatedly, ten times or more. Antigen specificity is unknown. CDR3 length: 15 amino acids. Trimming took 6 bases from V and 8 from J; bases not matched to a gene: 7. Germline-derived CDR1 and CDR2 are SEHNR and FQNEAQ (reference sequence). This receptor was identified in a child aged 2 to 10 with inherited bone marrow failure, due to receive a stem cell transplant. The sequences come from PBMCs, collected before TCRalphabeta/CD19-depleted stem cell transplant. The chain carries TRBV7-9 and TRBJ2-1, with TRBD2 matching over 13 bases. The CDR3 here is CASRRTSGRDYEQFF. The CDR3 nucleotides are TGTGCCAGCAGGCGGACTAGCGGGAGAGATTATGAGCAGTTCTTC.